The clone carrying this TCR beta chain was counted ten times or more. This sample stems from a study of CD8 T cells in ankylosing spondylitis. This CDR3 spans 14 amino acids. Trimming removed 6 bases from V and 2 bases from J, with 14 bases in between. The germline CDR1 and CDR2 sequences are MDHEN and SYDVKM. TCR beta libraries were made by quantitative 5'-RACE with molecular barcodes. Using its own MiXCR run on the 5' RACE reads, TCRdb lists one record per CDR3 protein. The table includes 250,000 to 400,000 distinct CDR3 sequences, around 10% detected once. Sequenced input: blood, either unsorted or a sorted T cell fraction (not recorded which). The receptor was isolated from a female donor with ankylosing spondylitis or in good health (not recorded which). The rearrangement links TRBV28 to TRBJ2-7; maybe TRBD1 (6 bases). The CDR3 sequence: CASRGASSAYEQYF. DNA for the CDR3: TGTGCCAGCAGGGGGGCGTCGAGCGCCTACGAGCAGTACTTC.